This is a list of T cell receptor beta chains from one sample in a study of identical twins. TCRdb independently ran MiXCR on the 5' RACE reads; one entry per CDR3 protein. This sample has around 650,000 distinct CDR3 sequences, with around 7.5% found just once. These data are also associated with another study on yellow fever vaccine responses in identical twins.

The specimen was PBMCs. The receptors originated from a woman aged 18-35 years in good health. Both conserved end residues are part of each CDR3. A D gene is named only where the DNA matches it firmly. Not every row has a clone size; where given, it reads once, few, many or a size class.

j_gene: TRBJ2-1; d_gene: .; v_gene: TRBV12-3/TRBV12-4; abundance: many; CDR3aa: CASRSSGYEQFF; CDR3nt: TGTGCCAGCAGGTCAAGCGGGTATGAGCAGTTCTTC
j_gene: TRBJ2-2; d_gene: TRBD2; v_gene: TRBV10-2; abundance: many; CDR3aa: CASRELGLAGGRTGELFF; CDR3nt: TGCGCCAGCAGAGAGCTGGGGCTAGCGGGGGGGCGGACCGGGGAGCTGTTTTTT
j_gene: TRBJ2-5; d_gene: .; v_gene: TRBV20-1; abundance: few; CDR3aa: CSARTSAETQYF; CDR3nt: TGCAGTGCTAGGACTTCTGCAGAGACCCAGTACTTC
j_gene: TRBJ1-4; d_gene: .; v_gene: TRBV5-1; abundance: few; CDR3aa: CASSFGGREEEKLFF; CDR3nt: TGCGCCAGCAGCTTCGGGGGGCGCGAGGAAGAAAAACTGTTTTTT
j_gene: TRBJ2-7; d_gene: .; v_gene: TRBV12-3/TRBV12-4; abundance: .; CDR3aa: CATADGSSYEQYF; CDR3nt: TGTGCCACCGCTGATGGCAGCTCCTACGAGCAGTACTTC
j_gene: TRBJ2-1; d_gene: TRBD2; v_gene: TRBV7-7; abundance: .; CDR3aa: CASSLGPGSGNGQFF; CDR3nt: TGTGCCAGCAGCTTAGGCCCGGGTAGCGGGAATGGGCAGTTCTTC
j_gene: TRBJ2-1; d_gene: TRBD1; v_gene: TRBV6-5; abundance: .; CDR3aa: CASSSPGQDHRVF; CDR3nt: TGTGCCAGCAGTTCCCCGGGACAGGACCACCGGGTCTTC
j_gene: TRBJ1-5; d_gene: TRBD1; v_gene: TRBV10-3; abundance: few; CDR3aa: CAISASTGLSNQPQHF; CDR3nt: TGTGCCATCAGTGCTTCGACAGGGCTAAGCAATCAGCCCCAGCATTTT
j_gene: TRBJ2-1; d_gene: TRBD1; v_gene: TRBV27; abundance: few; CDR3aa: CASRKGTGVVGEQFF; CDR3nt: TGTGCCAGCAGGAAAGGGACAGGGGTGGTGGGTGAGCAGTTCTTC
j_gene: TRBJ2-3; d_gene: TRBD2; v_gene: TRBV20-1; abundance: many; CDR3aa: CSAPRSGSEDTQYF; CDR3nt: TGCAGTGCCCCACGGAGCGGGAGTGAAGATACGCAGTATTTT
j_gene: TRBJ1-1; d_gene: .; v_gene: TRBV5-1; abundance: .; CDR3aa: CASSEDGHWNTEAFF; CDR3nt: TGCGCCAGCAGCGAGGACGGCCATTGGAACACTGAAGCTTTCTTT
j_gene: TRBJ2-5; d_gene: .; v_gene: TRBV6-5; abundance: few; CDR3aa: CASSYSILGQETQYF; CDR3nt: TGTGCCAGCAGTTACTCAATCCTAGGCCAAGAGACCCAGTACTTC
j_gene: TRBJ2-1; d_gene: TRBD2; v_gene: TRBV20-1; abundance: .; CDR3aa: CSANPGLAAYNEQFF; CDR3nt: TGCAGTGCTAACCCGGGACTAGCGGCCTACAATGAGCAGTTCTTC
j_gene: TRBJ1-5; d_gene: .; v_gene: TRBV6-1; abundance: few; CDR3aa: CASSPGQLGNQPQHF; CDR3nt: TGTGCCAGCAGCCCCGGACAGTTAGGCAATCAGCCCCAGCATTTT
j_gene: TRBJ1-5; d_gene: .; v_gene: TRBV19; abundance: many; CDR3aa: CASSTYNQPQHF; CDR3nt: TGTGCCAGTAGTACTTACAATCAGCCCCAGCATTTT
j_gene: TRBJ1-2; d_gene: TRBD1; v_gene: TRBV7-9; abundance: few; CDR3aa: CASSRYLGQGADGYTF; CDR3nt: TGTGCCAGCAGCCGCTACCTGGGACAGGGGGCTGATGGCTACACCTTC
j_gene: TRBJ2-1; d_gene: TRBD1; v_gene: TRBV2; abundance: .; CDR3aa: CASSDEGTGDQFF; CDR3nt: TGTGCCAGCAGTGACGAGGGGACAGGGGATCAGTTCTTC
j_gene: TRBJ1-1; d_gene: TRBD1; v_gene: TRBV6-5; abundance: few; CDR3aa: CASSSLKGAMGAFF; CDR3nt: TGTGCCAGCAGTTCCCTAAAGGGGGCGATGGGAGCTTTCTTT
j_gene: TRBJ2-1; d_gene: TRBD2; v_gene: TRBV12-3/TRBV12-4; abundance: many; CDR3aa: CASNPTAGGHNEQFF; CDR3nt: TGTGCCAGCAACCCAACAGCGGGAGGACACAATGAGCAGTTCTTC
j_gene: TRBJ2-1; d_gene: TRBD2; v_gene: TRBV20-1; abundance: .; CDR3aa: CSASLLGAGGQFF; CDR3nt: TGCAGTGCTAGCCTTTTGGGGGCGGGGGGGCAGTTCTTC
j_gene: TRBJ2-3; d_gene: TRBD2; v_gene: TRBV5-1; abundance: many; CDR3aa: CASSQSGGTDTQYF; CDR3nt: TGCGCCAGCAGCCAGAGCGGGGGGACAGATACGCAGTATTTT
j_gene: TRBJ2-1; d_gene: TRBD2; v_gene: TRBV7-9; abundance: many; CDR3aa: CASSLGTSGSNEQFF; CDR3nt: TGTGCCAGCAGCTTAGGGACTAGCGGGAGTAATGAGCAGTTCTTC
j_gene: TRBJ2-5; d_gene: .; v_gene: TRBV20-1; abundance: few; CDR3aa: CSARSLLGGEKETQYF; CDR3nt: TGCAGTGCTAGATCCCTACTGGGGGGCGAAAAAGAGACCCAGTACTTC
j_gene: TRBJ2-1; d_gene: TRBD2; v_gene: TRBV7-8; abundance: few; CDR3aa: CASSLLGGRGSYNEQFF; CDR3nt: TGTGCCAGCAGCTTATTAGGCGGGAGAGGCTCCTACAATGAGCAGTTCTTC
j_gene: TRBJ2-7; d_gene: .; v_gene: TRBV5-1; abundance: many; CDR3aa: CASSPFRQDFSSYEQYF; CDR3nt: TGCGCCAGCAGCCCATTTAGGCAGGACTTTTCCTCCTACGAGCAGTACTTC
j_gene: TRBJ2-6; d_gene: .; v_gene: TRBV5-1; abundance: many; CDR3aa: CASSLIAKPSSGANVLTF; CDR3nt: TGCGCCAGCAGCTTGATTGCAAAACCCAGTTCTGGGGCCAACGTCCTGACTTTC
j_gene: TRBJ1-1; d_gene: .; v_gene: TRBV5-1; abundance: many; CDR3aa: CASSLWDANTEAFF; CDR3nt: TGCGCCAGCAGCTTGTGGGACGCGAACACTGAAGCTTTCTTT
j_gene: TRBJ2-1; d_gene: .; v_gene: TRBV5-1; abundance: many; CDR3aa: CASSLGRRSSYNEQFF; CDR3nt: TGCGCCAGCAGCTTGGGACGCAGAAGCTCCTACAATGAGCAGTTCTTC
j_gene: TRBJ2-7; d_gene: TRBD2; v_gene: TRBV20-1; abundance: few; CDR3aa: CSARRAGPGYEQYF; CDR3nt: TGCAGTGCTAGGCGAGCGGGACCAGGTTACGAGCAGTACTTC
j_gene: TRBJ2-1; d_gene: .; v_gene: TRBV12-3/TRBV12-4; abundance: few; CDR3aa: CASGGATYNEQFF; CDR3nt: TGTGCCTCGGGCGGGGCCACCTACAATGAGCAGTTCTTC
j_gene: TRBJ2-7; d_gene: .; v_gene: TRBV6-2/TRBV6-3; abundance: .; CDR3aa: CASSYSPYEQYF; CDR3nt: TGTGCCAGCAGTTACTCGCCCTACGAGCAGTACTTC
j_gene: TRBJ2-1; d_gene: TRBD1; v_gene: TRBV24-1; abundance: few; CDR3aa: CATSEPGQGVGEQFF; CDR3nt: TGTGCCACCAGTGAACCGGGACAGGGGGTCGGTGAGCAGTTCTTC
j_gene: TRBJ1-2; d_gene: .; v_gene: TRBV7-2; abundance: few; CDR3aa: CASSMGHPNGYTF; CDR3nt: TGTGCCAGCAGCATGGGCCACCCTAATGGCTACACCTTC
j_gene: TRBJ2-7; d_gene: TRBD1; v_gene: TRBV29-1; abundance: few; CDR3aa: CSVETGEGAYEQYF; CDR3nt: TGCAGCGTTGAGACAGGGGAAGGGGCCTACGAGCAGTACTTC
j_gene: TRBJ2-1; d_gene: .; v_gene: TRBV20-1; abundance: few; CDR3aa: CRPIPGQSTNEQFF; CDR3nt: TGCAGGCCAATCCCGGGCCAAAGCACTAACGAGCAGTTCTTC
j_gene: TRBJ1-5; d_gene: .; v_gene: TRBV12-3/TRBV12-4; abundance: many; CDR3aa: CASSFAGWQPQHF; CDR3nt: TGTGCCAGCAGTTTCGCGGGGTGGCAGCCCCAGCATTTT
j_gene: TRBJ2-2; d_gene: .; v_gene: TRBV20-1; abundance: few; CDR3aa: CSARTGTLNTGELFF; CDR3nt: TGCAGTGCTAGAACCGGGACATTGAACACCGGGGAGCTGTTTTTT
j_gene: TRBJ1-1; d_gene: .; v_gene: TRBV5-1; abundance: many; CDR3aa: CASSPHVGGKVTEAFF; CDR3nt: TGCGCCAGCAGCCCGCACGTCGGGGGGAAGGTCACTGAAGCTTTCTTT
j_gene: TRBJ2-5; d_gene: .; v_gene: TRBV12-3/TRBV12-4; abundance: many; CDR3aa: CASSPDSGQETQYF; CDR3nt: TGTGCCAGCAGTCCGGATAGCGGACAAGAGACCCAGTACTTC
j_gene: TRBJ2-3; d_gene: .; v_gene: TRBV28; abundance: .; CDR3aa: CASNAPSGSTDTQYF; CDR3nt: TGTGCCAGCAATGCGCCCAGCGGGAGCACAGATACGCAGTATTTT
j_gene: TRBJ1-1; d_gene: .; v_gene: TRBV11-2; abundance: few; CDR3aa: CASSLQSMNTEAFF; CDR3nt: TGTGCCAGCAGCTTACAGTCCATGAACACTGAAGCTTTCTTT
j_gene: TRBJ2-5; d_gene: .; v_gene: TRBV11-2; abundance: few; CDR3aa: CASSTQSGAGQTQYF; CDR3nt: TGTGCCAGCAGCACCCAGTCGGGGGCTGGTCAGACCCAGTACTTC
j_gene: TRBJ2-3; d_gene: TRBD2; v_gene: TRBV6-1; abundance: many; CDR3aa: CASSAGTSGRSDTQYF; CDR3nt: TGTGCCAGCAGCGCCGGGACTAGCGGGAGGTCAGATACGCAGTATTTT
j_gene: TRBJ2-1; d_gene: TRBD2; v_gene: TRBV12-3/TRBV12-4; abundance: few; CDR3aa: CASSYQAGGGMDEQFF; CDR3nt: TGTGCCAGCAGTTATCAAGCGGGGGGGGGGATGGATGAGCAGTTCTTC
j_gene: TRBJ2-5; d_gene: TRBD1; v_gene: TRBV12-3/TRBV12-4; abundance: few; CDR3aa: CASRRGQVQETQYF; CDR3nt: TGTGCCAGCAGACGCGGACAGGTCCAAGAGACCCAGTACTTC
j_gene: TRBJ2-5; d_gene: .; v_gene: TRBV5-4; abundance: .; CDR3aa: CASSQVGFQETQYF; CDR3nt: TGTGCCAGCAGCCAAGTAGGATTCCAAGAGACCCAGTACTTC
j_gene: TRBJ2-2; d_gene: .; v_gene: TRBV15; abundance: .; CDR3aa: CATSRVGGPGLNTGELFF; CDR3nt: TGTGCCACCAGCAGAGTTGGGGGGCCGGGACTAAACACCGGGGAGCTGTTTTTT
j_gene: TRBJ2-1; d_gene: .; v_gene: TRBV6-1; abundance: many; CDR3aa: CASRSGAIDSYNEQFF; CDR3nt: TGTGCCAGCAGGTCCGGGGCCATAGACTCCTACAATGAGCAGTTCTTC
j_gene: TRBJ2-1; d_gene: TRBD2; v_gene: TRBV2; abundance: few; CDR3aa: CASNNAGAIYNEQFF; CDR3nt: TGTGCCAGCAATAACGCGGGAGCGATTTACAATGAGCAGTTCTTC
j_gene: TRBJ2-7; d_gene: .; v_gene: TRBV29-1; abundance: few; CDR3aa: CSVVIQVPYEQYF; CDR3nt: TGCAGCGTTGTCATACAGGTTCCCTACGAGCAGTACTTC
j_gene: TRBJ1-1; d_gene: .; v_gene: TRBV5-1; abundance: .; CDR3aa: CASSLGWGQLNTEAFF; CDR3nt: TGCGCCAGCAGCTTGGGTTGGGGGCAATTGAACACTGAAGCTTTCTTT
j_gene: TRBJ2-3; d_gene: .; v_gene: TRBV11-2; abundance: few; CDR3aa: CASSTDYLTDTQYF; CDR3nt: TGTGCCAGCAGCACGGACTACCTCACAGATACGCAGTATTTT
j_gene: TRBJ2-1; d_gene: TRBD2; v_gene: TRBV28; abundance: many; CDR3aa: CASSSTTSGIYNEQFF; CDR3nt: TGTGCCAGCAGTTCTACGACTAGCGGGATATACAATGAGCAGTTCTTC